Below are 20 T cell receptor beta chains sequenced from a single sample in a study of vaccination effects on CD4 cells after COVID-19 (dated 2022 in TCRdb). These TCRs are of unknown antigen specificity. The ViraFEST assay stimulated PBMC with viral peptide pools and then used TCR sequencing to identify antigen-specific CD4+ T cell clonotypes by expansion. After more than nine days of culture, CD4+ T cells were isolated with the EasySep CD4+ T cell isolation kit. Participants received two doses of either the BNT162b2 or the mRNA-1273 mRNA SARS-CoV-2 vaccine. The method behind the library was the immunoSEQ multiplex PCR assay. Not all clones reach the TCRdb copy of this immuneACCESS table, which keeps in-frame sequences only. Checked studies attribute under half of the gap to unresolved V genes and leave the rest unexplained. This sample lists tens of thousands of clones; 70% to 75% were detected once. In total, the top ten clones hold under 2% of the sample.

Here the sequenced sample was CD4+ T cells from PBMCs cultured with HCoV-229E spike peptides, taken after COVID-19 vaccination. The sample's cell subset or site, from its label and the paper: HCoV-229E spike overlapping peptide pool stimulation. The receptors come from a human donor who received a COVID-19 vaccine.

The J gene is TRBJ2-3, the V gene TRBV24-1; maybe TRBD2 (7 bases). The CDR3 loop spans 14 amino acids. Germline assignment: CDR1 KGHDR and CDR2 SFDVKD. Trimming removed 3 bases from V and 4 bases from J, with 10 bases in between. The chain's CDR3 is CATSDPGGSDTQYF. As DNA, the CDR3 is TGTGCCACCAGTGATCCGGGGGGCTCAGATACGCAGTATTTT.

V usage is TRBV2 and J usage is TRBJ2-7; TRBD2 is a possible D gene (7 bases). Trimming left V 1 base short and J 6 bases short, with 13 bases between. The germline gives CDR1 SNHLY, CDR2 FYNNEI. The CDR3 covers 14 residues. Here the CDR3 DNA reads TGTGCCAGCAGTGAAGTTTTAAGGGGGGGCGAGCAGTACGTC. It yields the protein CASSEVLRGGEQYV.

The chain employs TRBV2 and TRBJ1-2; D is perhaps TRBD1 (5 bases). V was cut by 3 bases and J by 5 bases, with 16 bases left in between. Germline CDR1 is SNHLY and CDR2 is FYNNEI. CDR3 length: 15 amino acids. The DNA for the CDR3 is TGTGCCAGCAGTGATGGCCGCAGGGACCTATATGGCTACACCTTC. Amino acid sequence: CASSDGRRDLYGYTF. The full variable domain, completed using reference TRBV2 and TRBJ1-2, is EPEVTQTPSHQVTQMGQEVILRCVPISNHLYFYWYRQILGQKVEFLVSFYNNEISEKSEIFDDQFSVERPDGSNFTLKIRSTKLEDSAMYFCASSDGRRDLYGYTFGSGTRLTVV.

J is TRBJ2-3 and V is TRBV12-3 or TRBV12-4; D is ambiguous. Trimming took off 8 bases at V and 0 bases at J, with 9 bases between the two ends. The CDR3 consists of 13 residues. The CDR3 bases are TGTGCCAGCTTATCCGGGAGCACAGATACGCAGTATTTT. Its translation: CASLSGSTDTQYF.

This clone was picked up one time. The chain couples TRBV5-6 to TRBJ2-5, with D unresolved. The germline V gene encodes CDR1 SGHDT and CDR2 YYEEEE. V was clipped by 1 base and J by 5 bases, with 9 bases between them. This CDR3 spans 13 amino acids. CDR3: CASSLNRLETQYF. The CDR3 nucleotides read TGTGCCAGCAGCTTGAATCGGCTTGAGACCCAGTACTTC.

The gene calls are TRBV3-1 (or the pseudogene TRBV3-2) and TRBJ1-2; possible D gene TRBD1, 5 bases. From germline, CDR1 is LGHDT and CDR2 YNNKEL (reference sequence). V was clipped by 4 bases and J by 5 bases, with 14 bases between them. The CDR3 loop spans 14 amino acids. CDR3 bases: TGTGCCAGCAGCCTCGGGACGCAAGTTTATGGCTACACCTTC. Protein: CASSLGTQVYGYTF.

The chain couples TRBV12-5 to TRBJ1-3; 7 nucleotides align to TRBD1. The CDR3 sequence is 14 residues long. Germline trimming cut 3 bases from V and 3 bases from J; bases unmatched to any gene: 2. Germline CDR1 LGHNT, CDR2 FRNRAP. The CDR3 DNA follows: TGTGCTAGTGGTTTTTCAGGGGGTGGAAACACCATATATTTT. Its translation: CASGFSGGGNTIYF.

The V and J genes are TRBV19 and TRBJ2-3; no reliable D call. V lost 7 bases to trimming and J lost 5 bases, with 16 bases between them. CDR3 length: 14 residues. Germline assignment: CDR1 LNHDA and CDR2 SQIVND (reference sequence). The CDR3 spells CASNPGLQLDTQYF. For the CDR3, the DNA is TGTGCCAGTAACCCGGGCCTCCAATTAGATACGCAGTATTTT.

The chain has TRBV30 and TRBJ1-2; D remains ambiguous. V was shortened by 4 bases and J by 6 bases, with 12 bases between the two germline ends. Germline CDR1 reads GTSNPN; CDR2 reads SVGIG (reference sequence). The CDR3 length is 12 residues. Here the CDR3 reads CAWTGQGNGYTF. The DNA of the CDR3 is TGTGCCTGGACCGGCCAAGGAAATGGCTACACCTTC.

The CDR3: CASSMSQNYGYTF. The CDR3 region has the DNA TGTGCCAGTAGTATGTCACAGAACTATGGCTACACCTTC. This chain joins TRBV19 and TRBJ1-2; D is uncertain. The CDR3 length is 13 residues. Trimming removed 3 bases at V and 2 bases at J, with 7 bases between. Germline V lookup: CDR1 LNHDA, CDR2 SQIVND (reference sequence).

This chain connects TRBV28 to TRBJ1-5; 10 nucleotides line up with TRBD1. Trimming took 10 bases from V and 2 from J; bases not matched to a gene: 5. The germline V gene has CDR1 MDHEN and CDR2 SYDVKM. The CDR3 has 14 residues. Here the CDR3 reads CATRQGAGNQPQHF. The CDR3 DNA sequence: TGTGCCACCCGACAGGGGGCCGGCAATCAGCCCCAGCATTTT.

This clone was detected only a few times. This chain joins TRBV4-1 and TRBJ2-3; D unresolved. V was clipped by 5 bases and J by 0 bases, with 9 bases between them. The CDR3 runs 14 residues. CDR1 is MGHRA and CDR2 is YSYEKL in the germline V gene. The CDR3 nucleotides read TGCGCCAGCAGCTTGAGGCTTAGCACAGATACGCAGTATTTT. It yields the protein CASSLRLSTDTQYF.

The J gene is TRBJ2-4, the V gene TRBV10-1, with 8 positions matching TRBD1. Germline V lookup: CDR1 WNHNN, CDR2 SYGVQD (reference sequence). There are 16 residues in the CDR3. V was clipped by 0 bases and J by 8 bases; unmatched bases: 9. CDR3 protein: CASSESKAGGYDIQYF. CDR3 DNA sequence: TGCGCCAGCAGTGAGTCGAAGGCAGGGGGCTACGACATTCAGTACTTC.

The chain combines TRBV2 with TRBJ1-2; D perhaps matches TRBD1 (5 bases). This CDR3 comprises 14 residues. Germline assignment: CDR1 SNHLY and CDR2 FYNNEI. With 6 bases removed from V and 2 bases from J, the gap between germline ends came to 13 bases. The CDR3 region is CASRMGVGNYGYTF. The CDR3 bases are TGTGCCAGCAGAATGGGGGTGGGGAACTATGGCTACACCTTC.

As for this clone: Other DNA variants within this sample encode the same CDR3. V gene TRBV7-2 combines with J gene TRBJ1-1; D call uncertain. The CDR3 totals 13 residues. Germline CDR1 SGHTA, CDR2 FQGNSA. Trimming removed 6 bases at V and 0 bases at J, with 8 bases between. DNA for the CDR3: TGTGCCAGCAGTCGTACAGTGAACACTGAAGCTTTCTTT. Amino acid sequence: CASSRTVNTEAFF. Filled out from reference TRBV7-2 and TRBJ1-1, the complete variable domain reads GAGVSQSPSNKVTEKGKDVELRCDPISGHTALYWYRQSLGQGLEFLIYFQGNSAPDKSGLPSDRFSAERTGGSVSTLTIQRTQQEDSAVYLCASSRTVNTEAFFGQGTRLTVV.

V is TRBV7-8 and J is TRBJ1-6; tentatively, D is TRBD1 (6 bases). V dropped 1 base and J dropped 7 bases, with 8 bases sitting between them. Germline CDR1 and CDR2: SGHVS and FQNEAQ. The CDR3 is 14 amino acids. CDR3 sequence reads: CASSLVRGNSPLHF. The CDR3 DNA is TGTGCCAGCAGCTTAGTGAGGGGGAATTCACCCCTCCACTTT.

The sample holds one count of this clone. The chain uses TRBV27 and TRBJ2-5; maybe TRBD1 (6 bases). V lost 2 bases, J lost 11 bases, and 15 bases lay in between. The length of the CDR3 is 13 residues. Per the germline V gene, CDR1 is MNHEY and CDR2 is SMNVEV (reference sequence). The chain's CDR3 is CASSLGLRDNQYF. CDR3 nucleotide sequence: TGTGCCAGCAGTTTAGGCCTCCGGGACAATCAGTACTTC.

The chain uses TRBV19 and TRBJ2-2; D not resolved. Between the trimmed V and J ends, which lost 5 bases and 0 bases, there was a span of 13 bases. Germline V lookup: CDR1 LNHDA, CDR2 SQIVND (reference sequence). The CDR3 is made up of 16 amino acids. The CDR3, as DNA: TGTGCCAGTAGTTTCGAGCGCGGTGCGAACACCGGGGAGCTGTTTTTT. It is translated as CASSFERGANTGELFF.

The rearrangement joins TRBV21-1 to TRBJ2-7; the table's D gene call, TRBD2, was not cross checked with the DNA. TRBV21-1 represents a pseudogene. This CDR3 has 16 residues. The CDR3 spells CASSTERGASAYEQYV. DNA of the CDR3: TGTGCCAGCAGCACCGAGCGGGGGGCTAGCGCCTACGAGCAGTACGTC.

On this clone: Other DNA sequences from this sample encode an identical CDR3 as well. This rearrangement joins TRBV29-1 to TRBJ1-2; D call uncertain. From germline, CDR1 is SQVTM and CDR2 ANQGSEA. CDR3 length equals 10 residues. The V and J ends lost 0 bases and 5 bases respectively, with 1 base between them. In nucleotides, the CDR3 is TGCAGCGTTGAAGATTATGGCTACACCTTC. Its translation is CSVEDYGYTF. The variable domain in full, with the rest retrieved from reference TRBV29-1 and TRBJ1-2, is SAVISQKPSRDICQRGTSLTIQCQVDSQVTMMFWYRQQPGQSLTLIATANQGSEATYESGFVIDKFPISRPNLTFSTLTVSNMSPEDSSIYLCSVEDYGYTFGSGTRLTVV.